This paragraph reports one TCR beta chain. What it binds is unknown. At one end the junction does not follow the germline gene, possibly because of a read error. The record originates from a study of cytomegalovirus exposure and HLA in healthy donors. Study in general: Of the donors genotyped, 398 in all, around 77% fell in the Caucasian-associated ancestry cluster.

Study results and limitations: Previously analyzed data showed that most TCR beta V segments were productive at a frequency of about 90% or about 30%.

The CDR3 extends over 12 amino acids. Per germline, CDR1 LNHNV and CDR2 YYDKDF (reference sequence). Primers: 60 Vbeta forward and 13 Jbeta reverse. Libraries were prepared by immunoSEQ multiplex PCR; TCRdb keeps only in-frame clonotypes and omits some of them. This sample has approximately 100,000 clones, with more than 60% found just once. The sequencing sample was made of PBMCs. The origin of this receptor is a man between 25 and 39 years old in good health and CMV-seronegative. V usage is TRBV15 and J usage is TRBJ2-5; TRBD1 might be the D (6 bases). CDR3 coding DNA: TGTGCCACCGGCAGGACAGAAGAGACCCAGTACTTC. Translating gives CATGRTEETQYF.